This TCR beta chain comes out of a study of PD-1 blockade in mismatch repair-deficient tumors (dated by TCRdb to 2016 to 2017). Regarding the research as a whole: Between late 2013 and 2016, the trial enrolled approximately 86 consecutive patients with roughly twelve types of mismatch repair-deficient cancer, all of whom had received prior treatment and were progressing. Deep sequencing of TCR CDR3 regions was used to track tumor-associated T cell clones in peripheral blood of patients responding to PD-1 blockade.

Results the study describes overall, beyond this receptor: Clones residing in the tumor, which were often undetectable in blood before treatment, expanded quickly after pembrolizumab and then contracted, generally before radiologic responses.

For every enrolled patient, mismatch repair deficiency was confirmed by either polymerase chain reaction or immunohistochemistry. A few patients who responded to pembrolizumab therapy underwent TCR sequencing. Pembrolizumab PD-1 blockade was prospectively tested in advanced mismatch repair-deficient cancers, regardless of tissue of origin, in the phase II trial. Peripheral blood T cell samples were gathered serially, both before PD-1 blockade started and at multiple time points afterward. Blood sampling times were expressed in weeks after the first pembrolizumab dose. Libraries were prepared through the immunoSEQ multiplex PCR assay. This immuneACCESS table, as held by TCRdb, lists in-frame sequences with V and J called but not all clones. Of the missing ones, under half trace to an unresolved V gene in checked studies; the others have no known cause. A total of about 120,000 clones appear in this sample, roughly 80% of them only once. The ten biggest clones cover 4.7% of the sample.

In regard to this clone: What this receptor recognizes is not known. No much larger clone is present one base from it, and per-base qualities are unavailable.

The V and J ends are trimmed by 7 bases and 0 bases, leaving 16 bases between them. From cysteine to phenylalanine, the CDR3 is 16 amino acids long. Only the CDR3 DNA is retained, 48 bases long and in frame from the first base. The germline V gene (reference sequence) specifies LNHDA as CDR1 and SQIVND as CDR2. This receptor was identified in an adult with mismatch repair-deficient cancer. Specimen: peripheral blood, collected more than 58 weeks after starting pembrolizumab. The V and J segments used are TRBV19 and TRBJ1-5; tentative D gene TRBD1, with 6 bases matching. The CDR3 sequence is CASKGGGRNSNQPQHF. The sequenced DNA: TGTGCCAGTAAGGGCGGGGGCCGGAATAGCAATCAGCCCCAGCATTTT.